Reported below is one TCR beta chain. Its cognate antigen is unknown. This table comes from immunoSEQ multiplex PCR, and its TCRdb copy is limited to in-frame clones, with some not included. The top ten clones hold roughly 3.1% of a sample with hundreds of thousands of clones, around 87% of them seen once. These data come from a study of Ad26.COV2.S vaccination and SARS-CoV-2 variants. Overall study context: Once, or twice with 56 days between doses, Ad26.COV2.S was given intramuscularly.

Study-wide findings and caveats: Non-spike TCR breadth showed similarity between vaccine and placebo recipients.

CDR1 is SEHNR, CDR2 FQNEAQ, per germline (reference sequence). With 1 base removed from V and 0 bases from J, the gap between germline ends came to 6 bases. The CDR3 is 15 amino acids. The treatment here: roughly 19 received Ad26.COV2.S at low or high dose, single or two shots; roughly five received placebo; per-sample allocation not given. The samples date from day 63 after the first vaccine or placebo injection. The chain combines TRBV7-9 with TRBJ1-4; tentative D call: TRBD1 (5 bases). The specimen was peripheral blood, collected in a trial of Ad26.COV2.S vaccine versus placebo. The sequence was collected from a person between 18 and 65 years old who received the Ad26.COV2.S COVID-19 vaccine or a placebo. The CDR3 region has the DNA TGTGCCAGCAGCTTAGGACAGACAACTAATGAAAAACTGTTTTTT. This codes for CASSLGQTTNEKLFF. Complete variable domain (other parts from reference TRBV7-9 and TRBJ1-4): DTGVSQNPRHKITKRGQNVTFRCDPISEHNRLYWYRQTLGQGPEFLTYFQNEAQLEKSRLLSDRFSAERPKGSFSTLEIQRTEQGDSAMYLCASSLGQTTNEKLFFGSGTQLSVL.